Each of the 5 T cell receptor beta chains below was sequenced from the same sample in a study of PD-1 blockade in classical Hodgkin lymphoma. Using immunoSEQ multiplex PCR, the repertoire was profiled, and TCRdb retains in-frame clones only, with some absent. The data hold 20,000 to 25,000 clones, with 94% observed a single time. Regarding time point: newly diagnosed, previously untreated cHL patient sample. The source material was peripheral blood mononuclear cells (PBMCs). These receptors all stem from a human donor with classical Hodgkin lymphoma.

This chain connects TRBV28 to TRBJ1-1, with no clear D. Germline lookup yields CDR1 MDHEN and CDR2 SYDVKM. CDR3 length equals 12 residues. V was shortened by 5 bases and J by 3 bases, with 7 bases between the two germline ends. CDR3 in amino acids: CASSPYDTEAFF. CDR3 coding DNA: TGTGCCAGCAGTCCTTATGACACTGAAGCTTTCTTT.

V gene TRBV7-9 combines with J gene TRBJ1-1, with D perhaps TRBD1 (6 bases). The germline V gene encodes CDR1 SEHNR and CDR2 FQNEAQ (reference sequence). V lost 0 bases and J 5 bases, leaving 10 bases between the germline ends. The CDR3 has 14 residues. Written as DNA, the CDR3 is TGTGCCAGCAGCTTAGCCGACAGGACAACTGAAGCTTTCTTT. It yields the protein CASSLADRTTEAFF.

The J gene is TRBJ1-6, the V gene TRBV28, with TRBD1 as a possible D gene (5 bases). Germline lookup yields CDR1 MDHEN and CDR2 SYDVKM. V was clipped by 7 bases and J by 7 bases, with 17 bases between them. The CDR3 length is 15 residues. The CDR3 region is CASNLARTRNSPLHF. CDR3 coding DNA: TGTGCCAGCAACCTAGCCCGGACACGCAATTCACCCCTCCACTTT.

This chain joins TRBV7-9 and TRBJ2-7, with 10 bases lining up with TRBD2. The CDR3 has 16 amino acids. Germline assignment: CDR1 SEHNR and CDR2 FQNEAQ (reference sequence). V gave up 6 bases and J gave up 3 bases; unmatched junction bases: 11. The CDR3 sequence: CASSSGPSGRIYEQYF. DNA of the CDR3: TGTGCCAGCAGTTCTGGGCCTAGCGGGAGAATCTACGAGCAGTACTTC.

The chain is built from TRBV9 and TRBJ2-2, with D unresolved. Germline CDR1 reads SGDLS; CDR2 reads YYNGEE. Deletions cut 0 bases from V and 6 bases from J, with 9 bases between. The CDR3 covers 14 residues. The DNA for the CDR3 is TGTGCCAGCAGCGTAGGTTTCGGAGCCGGGGAGCTGTTTTTT. This codes for CASSVGFGAGELFF.